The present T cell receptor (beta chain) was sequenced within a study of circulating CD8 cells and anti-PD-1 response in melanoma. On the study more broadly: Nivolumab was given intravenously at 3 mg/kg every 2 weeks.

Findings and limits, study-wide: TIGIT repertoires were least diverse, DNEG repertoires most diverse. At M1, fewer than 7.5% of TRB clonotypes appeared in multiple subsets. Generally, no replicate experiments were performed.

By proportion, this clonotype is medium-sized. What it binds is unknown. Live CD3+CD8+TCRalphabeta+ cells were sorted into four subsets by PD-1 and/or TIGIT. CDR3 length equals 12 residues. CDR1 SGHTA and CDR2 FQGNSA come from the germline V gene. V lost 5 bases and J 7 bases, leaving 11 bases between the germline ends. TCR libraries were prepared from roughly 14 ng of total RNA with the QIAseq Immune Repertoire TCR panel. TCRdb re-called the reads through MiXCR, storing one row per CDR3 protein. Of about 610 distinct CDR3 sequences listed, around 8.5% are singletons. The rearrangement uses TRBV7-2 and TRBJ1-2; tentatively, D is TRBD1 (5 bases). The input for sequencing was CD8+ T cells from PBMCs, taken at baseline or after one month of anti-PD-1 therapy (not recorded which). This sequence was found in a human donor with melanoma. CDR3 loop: CASSDRGSGYTF. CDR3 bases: TGTGCCAGCAGCGATCGGGGCTCTGGCTACACCTTC.